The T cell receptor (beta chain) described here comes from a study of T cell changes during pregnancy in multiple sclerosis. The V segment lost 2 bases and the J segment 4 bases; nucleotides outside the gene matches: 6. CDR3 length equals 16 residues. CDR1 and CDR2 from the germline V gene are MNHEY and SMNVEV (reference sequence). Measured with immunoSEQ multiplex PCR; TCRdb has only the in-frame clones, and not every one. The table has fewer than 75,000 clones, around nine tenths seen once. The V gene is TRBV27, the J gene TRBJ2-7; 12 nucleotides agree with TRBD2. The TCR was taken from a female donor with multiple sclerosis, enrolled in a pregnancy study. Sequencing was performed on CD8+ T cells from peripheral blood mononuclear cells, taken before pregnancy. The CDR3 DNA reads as TGTGCCAGCAGTTTAGATGGACTAGCGGGGTCTTACGAGCAGTACTTC. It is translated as CASSLDGLAGSYEQYF.